A single sample gave rise to the 26 T cell receptor beta chains below, sequenced in a study of T-cell memory formation after mild COVID-19. TCRdb re-called the 5' RACE reads with MiXCR, one entry per CDR3 protein. The table has about 62,000 distinct CDR3 sequences, less than 9.5% seen once. The material sequenced was PBMCs or a T cell subset sorted from them (not recorded which). Receptors were obtained from a man aged 18 to 30 who had mild COVID-19 (a few samples of this study predate the infection). Cell type and time point are not known.

The rearrangement links TRBV5-4 to TRBJ1-2, with 9 bases that match TRBD1. The CDR3 contains 14 residues. The V segment lost 4 bases and the J segment 8 bases; nucleotides outside the gene matches: 9. The germline CDR1 and CDR2 sequences are SGHNT and YYREEE (reference sequence). In nucleotides, the CDR3 is TGTGCCAGCAGCAGAAGTGGGACAGGGCGAGGCTACACCTTC. Its protein product is CASSRSGTGRGYTF.

This clonotype appeared many times. The V and J genes are TRBV6-2 or TRBV6-3 and TRBJ2-7; D may be TRBD2 (5 bases). The CDR3 consists of 14 residues. CDR1 MNHEY and CDR2 SVGEGT come from the germline V gene. V lost 6 bases to trimming and J lost 9 bases, with 21 bases between them. CDR3 bases: TGTGCCAGCAGCCTACGGACCGGACTGACGGCGCAGTACTTC. Protein: CASSLRTGLTAQYF.

The chain combines TRBV20-1 with TRBJ1-1, with D tentatively TRBD1 (5 bases). In germline, CDR1 is DFQATT, CDR2 SNEGSKA (reference sequence). The CDR3 sequence is 13 residues long. Trimming pared 6 bases from V and 0 bases from J, leaving 11 bases between. The DNA of the CDR3 is TGCAGTGCACGCGGGGCGGTGAACACTGAAGCTTTCTTT. It encodes CSARGAVNTEAFF.

The chain has TRBV28 and TRBJ1-3, with a weak D call TRBD1 (5 bases). V gave up 4 bases and J gave up 8 bases, with 9 bases separating them. Germline CDR1 MDHEN, CDR2 SYDVKM. The CDR3 is 12 amino acids. The CDR3 DNA reads TGTGCCAGCAGTTCGGGGGAGGACACCATATATTTT. This translates into CASSSGEDTIYF.

The rearrangement joins TRBV11-2 to TRBJ2-3; D is possibly TRBD1 (6 bases). V lost 2 bases and J 4 bases, leaving 13 bases between the germline ends. The CDR3 length is 15 residues. Germline lookup yields CDR1 SGHAT and CDR2 FQNNGV. In nucleotides, the CDR3 is TGTGCCAGCAGCTTAATACAGGGTGGTCCAGATACGCAGTATTTT. It is translated as CASSLIQGGPDTQYF.

This chain links TRBV6-2 or TRBV6-3 with TRBJ2-3, with D tentatively TRBD2 (5 bases). The CDR3 is made up of 14 amino acids. Trimming pared 0 bases from V and 2 bases from J, leaving 6 bases between. In germline, CDR1 is MNHEY, CDR2 SVGEGT. In DNA form, the CDR3 reads TGTGCCAGCAGTTACTCGGACTTCACAGATACGCAGTATTTT. Translated: CASSYSDFTDTQYF.

This clonotype was recorded at least ten times. DNA of the CDR3: TGCGCCAGCAGCAAATGGTCCATTGGCAGGGATCGAGTGGGCACTGAAGCTTTCTTT. This sequence encodes CASSKWSIGRDRVGTEAFF. The J gene is TRBJ1-1, the V gene TRBV4-1; TRBD1 is a possible D gene (5 bases). V lost 5 bases and J 4 bases, leaving 29 bases between the germline ends. The CDR3 covers 19 residues. The germline V gene encodes CDR1 MGHRA and CDR2 YSYEKL.

V gene TRBV7-9 combines with J gene TRBJ1-1, with D possibly being TRBD1 (6 bases). The CDR3 loop spans 14 amino acids. The V and J ends lost 5 bases and 2 bases respectively, with 12 bases between them. Per the germline V gene, CDR1 is SEHNR and CDR2 is FQNEAQ (reference sequence). The CDR3 sequence: CASSKQGLNTEAFF. Here the CDR3 DNA reads TGTGCCAGCAGCAAACAGGGTTTAAACACTGAAGCTTTCTTT.

This clonotype was detected many times. The V and J genes are TRBV14 and TRBJ2-7, with D uncertain. CDR3 length equals 17 residues. Germline assignment: CDR1 SGHDN and CDR2 FVKESK. Trimming removed 1 base at V and 0 bases at J, with 16 bases between. As DNA, the CDR3 is TGTGCCAGCAGCCAAGTCGGAATTTTTACCAACTCCTACGAGCAGTACTTC. Translated: CASSQVGIFTNSYEQYF.

V is TRBV24-1 and J is TRBJ1-2; D may be TRBD1 (5 bases). CDR1 KGHDR and CDR2 SFDVKD come from the germline V gene. The CDR3 has 15 residues. Trimming removed 7 bases from V and 2 bases from J, with 16 bases in between. The CDR3 region has the DNA TGTGCCACCAGGATCAGGACACTCGCCAACTATGGCTACACCTTC. It is translated as CATRIRTLANYGYTF.

This chain uses TRBV19 with TRBJ2-1; D might be TRBD1 (5 bases). The CDR3 runs to 14 residues. Germline assignment: CDR1 LNHDA and CDR2 SQIVND (reference sequence). Trimming pared 1 base from V and 5 bases from J, leaving 9 bases between. CDR3 DNA sequence: TGTGCCAGTAGTATAGCCCGACAGAACAATGAGCAGTTCTTC. It is translated as CASSIARQNNEQFF.

The V gene is TRBV20-1, the J gene TRBJ2-3; D could derive from TRBD1 or TRBD2 (5 bases each). This CDR3 region has 15 residues. Per germline, CDR1 DFQATT and CDR2 SNEGSKA (reference sequence). V was shortened by 3 bases and J by 2 bases, with 15 bases between the two germline ends. CDR3 nucleotides: TGCAGTGCTAGGGCTTCGGGGCGGTACACAGATACGCAGTATTTT. As protein: CSARASGRYTDTQYF.

This clonotype was counted a few times. The chain joins TRBV5-1 to TRBJ2-3; D is tentatively TRBD1 or TRBD2 (5 bases each). CDR3 length: 14 residues. Trimming removed 7 bases from V and 2 bases from J, with 14 bases in between. The V gene's germline CDR1 is SGHRS and CDR2 YFSETQ. The CDR3 DNA sequence: TGCGCCAGCGGATCCGGGACCTCCACAGATACGCAGTATTTT. Protein product: CASGSGTSTDTQYF.

The CDR3 spells CASSFMTGAAGANVLTF. In DNA form, the CDR3 reads TGCGCCAGCAGCTTCATGACAGGGGCAGCTGGGGCCAACGTCCTGACTTTC. This chain links TRBV5-1 with TRBJ2-6, with 8 bases aligning to TRBD1. Germline V lookup: CDR1 SGHRS, CDR2 YFSETQ. The CDR3 contains 17 residues. J lost 2 bases, V lost 2 bases, and 6 bases had no gene match.

The rearrangement uses TRBV7-8 and TRBJ2-7; possible D gene TRBD1, 6 bases. The V end lost 5 bases, the J end lost 1 base, and 15 bases lay between the germline ends. Germline CDR1 SGHVS, CDR2 FQNEAQ. The CDR3 sequence is 15 residues long. CDR3 in DNA: TGTGCCAGCAGCCAGACAGGCTTGAGGTCCTACGAGCAGTACGTC. Translating it yields CASSQTGLRSYEQYV.

This sequence joins TRBV7-2 and TRBJ2-3; D is unresolved. This CDR3 is built from 15 residues. V was pared by 1 base and J by 2 bases, with 10 bases between. Per germline, CDR1 SGHTA and CDR2 FQGNSA. The CDR3 sequence is CASSLGQVHTDTQYF. As DNA, the CDR3 is TGTGCCAGCAGCTTAGGGCAGGTCCACACAGATACGCAGTATTTT.

This chain links TRBV7-2 with TRBJ1-2, with 7 bases aligning to TRBD1. Germline-derived CDR1 and CDR2 are SGHTA and FQGNSA. The V segment lost 6 bases and the J segment 1 base; nucleotides outside the gene matches: 5. CDR3 length: 14 amino acids. CDR3 DNA: TGTGCCAGCAGAAAGGACAGGAATAACTATGGCTACACCTTC. Residues: CASRKDRNNYGYTF.

The V call is TRBV5-6, the J call TRBJ1-1; D not resolved. V lost 6 bases and J lost 0, with 3 bases in between. The CDR3 is made up of 11 amino acids. Germline CDR1 SGHDT, CDR2 YYEEEE. For the CDR3, the DNA is TGTGCCAGCATCCTGAACACTGAAGCTTTCTTT. This translates into CASILNTEAFF.

The V call is TRBV12-3 or TRBV12-4, the J call TRBJ2-2; TRBD1 matches 12 bases. The junction had 8 bases not matched to a gene; V was cut back by 6 bases and J by 6 bases. The CDR3 covers 16 residues. The CDR3 region has the DNA TGTGCCAGCAGCGCCCGGGACAGGGGGCAACCCGGGGAGCTGTTTTTT. The encoded protein is CASSARDRGQPGELFF.

CDR3 nucleotide sequence: TGTGCCAGCAGTTACTCGATGTTCTTGGCAGGGGGGCGGGATGAGCAGTTCTTC. This encodes CASSYSMFLAGGRDEQFF. This chain uses TRBV6-5 with TRBJ2-1; the D gene is possibly TRBD1 (7 bases). CDR1 and CDR2 from the germline V gene are MNHEY and SVGAGI. The CDR3 runs to 18 residues. Trimming removed 0 bases at V and 8 bases at J, with 23 bases between.

This clonotype was seen ten or more times. The chain recombines TRBV5-6 with TRBJ2-6; D gene unclear. The CDR3 has 15 amino acids. CDR1 SGHDT and CDR2 YYEEEE come from the germline V gene. V lost 0 bases to trimming and J lost 0 bases, with 4 bases between them. CDR3 region: CASSLGTSGANVLTF. CDR3 bases: TGTGCCAGCAGCTTGGGGACCTCTGGGGCCAACGTCCTGACTTTC.

The chain couples TRBV7-9 to TRBJ1-2; D is unclear. Per germline, CDR1 SEHNR and CDR2 FQNEAQ (reference sequence). The CDR3 sequence is 15 residues long. V lost 4 bases, J lost 1 base, and 13 bases lay in between. The CDR3 loop reads CASSYNERDNYGYTF. DNA for the CDR3: TGTGCCAGCAGCTATAACGAAAGGGATAACTATGGCTACACCTTC.

The chain links TRBV28 to TRBJ2-7; perhaps TRBD1 as D (6 bases). This CDR3 spans 12 amino acids. CDR1 is MDHEN and CDR2 is SYDVKM in the germline V gene. Deletions cut 3 bases from V and 12 bases from J, with 15 bases between. DNA for the CDR3: TGTGCCAGCAGTTTCAGTGGACAGAGGTTGTACGTC. It specifies CASSFSGQRLYV.

The V and J genes are TRBV30 and TRBJ2-5; either TRBD1 or TRBD2 may fit D (5 bases each). This CDR3 spans 12 amino acids. Trimming removed 6 bases at V and 7 bases at J, with 15 bases between. Germline values: CDR1 GTSNPN, CDR2 SVGIG (reference sequence). CDR3 amino acids: CACPGPQGTQYF. The CDR3, as DNA: TGTGCCTGCCCGGGACCCCAGGGGACCCAGTACTTC. The full variable domain, rest sourced from reference TRBV30 and TRBJ2-5, is SQTIHQWPATLVQPVGSPLSLECTVEGTSNPNLYWYRQAAGRGLQLLFYSVGIGQISSEVPQNLSASRPQDRQFILSSKKLLLSDSGFYLCACPGPQGTQYFGPGTRLLVL.

This clonotype is categorized as medium-sized. At one end the junction does not follow the germline gene, possibly because of a read error. The chain uses TRBV7-6 and TRBJ2-7, with D possibly TRBD1 on 5 matching bases. Germline loops: CDR1 SGHVS, CDR2 FNYEAQ. There are 14 residues in the CDR3. The CDR3 loop reads CASSLGGTSYEQYF. The CDR3 DNA is TGTGCCAGCAGCTTAGGGGGCACGTCCTATGAGCAGTACTTC.

The table lists this clonotype with a few counts. V and J are TRBV7-2 and TRBJ2-3; D is unresolved. Germline assignment: CDR1 SGHTA and CDR2 FQGNSA. Trimming pared 3 bases from V and 6 bases from J, leaving 4 bases between. The CDR3 is 11 residues long. The CDR3 coding sequence is TGTGCCAGCAGCTTTTTGGATACGCAGTATTTT. It encodes CASSFLDTQYF.